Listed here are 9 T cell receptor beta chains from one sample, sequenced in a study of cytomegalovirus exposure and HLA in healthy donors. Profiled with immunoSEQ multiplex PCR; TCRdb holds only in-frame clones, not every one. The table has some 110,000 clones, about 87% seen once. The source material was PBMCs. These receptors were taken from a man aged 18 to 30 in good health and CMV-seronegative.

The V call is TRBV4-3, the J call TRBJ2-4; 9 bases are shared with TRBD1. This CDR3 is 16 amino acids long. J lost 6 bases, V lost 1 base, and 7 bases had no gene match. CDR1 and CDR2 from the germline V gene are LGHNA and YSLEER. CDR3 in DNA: TGCGCCAGCAGCCAAGGTCGACAGGGGGGCGGAAACATTCAGTACTTC. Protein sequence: CASSQGRQGGGNIQYF.

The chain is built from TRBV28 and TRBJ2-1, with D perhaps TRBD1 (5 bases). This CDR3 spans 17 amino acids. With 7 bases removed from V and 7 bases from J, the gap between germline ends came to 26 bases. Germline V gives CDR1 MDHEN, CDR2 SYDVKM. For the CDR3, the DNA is TGTGCCAGCAACACCGAACCTTTGGACACCCAACGGAATGAGCAGTTCTTC. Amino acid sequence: CASNTEPLDTQRNEQFF.

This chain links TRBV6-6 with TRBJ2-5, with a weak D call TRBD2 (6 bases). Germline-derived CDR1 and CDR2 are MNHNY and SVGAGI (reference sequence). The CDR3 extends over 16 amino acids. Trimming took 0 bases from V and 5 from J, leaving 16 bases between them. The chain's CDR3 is CASSYSASELPETQYF. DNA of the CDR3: TGTGCCAGCAGTTACTCGGCTAGCGAGTTACCCGAGACCCAGTACTTC.

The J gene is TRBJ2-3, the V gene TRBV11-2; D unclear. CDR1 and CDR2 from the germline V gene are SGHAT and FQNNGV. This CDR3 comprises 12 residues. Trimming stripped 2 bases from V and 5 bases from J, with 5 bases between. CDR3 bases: TGTGCCAGCAGCTTACTGTTAGATACGCAGTATTTT. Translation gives CASSLLLDTQYF.

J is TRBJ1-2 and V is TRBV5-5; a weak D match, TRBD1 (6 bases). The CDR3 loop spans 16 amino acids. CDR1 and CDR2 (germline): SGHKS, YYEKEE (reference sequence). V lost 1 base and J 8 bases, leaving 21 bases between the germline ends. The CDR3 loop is CASSLWSPPGAEGYTF. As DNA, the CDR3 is TGTGCCAGCAGCTTGTGGTCCCCCCCAGGGGCGGAAGGCTACACCTTC.

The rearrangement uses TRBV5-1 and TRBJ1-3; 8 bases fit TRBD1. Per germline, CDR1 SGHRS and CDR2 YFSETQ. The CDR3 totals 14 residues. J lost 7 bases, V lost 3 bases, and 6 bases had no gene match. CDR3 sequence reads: CASSSGQGGNTIYF. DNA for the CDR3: TGCGCCAGCAGCTCCGGACAGGGTGGGAACACCATATATTTT. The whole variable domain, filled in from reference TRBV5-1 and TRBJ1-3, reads KAGVTQTPRYLIKTRGQQVTLSCSPISGHRSVSWYQQTPGQGLQFLFEYFSETQRNKGNFPGRFSGRQFSNSRSEMNVSTLELGDSALYLCASSSGQGGNTIYFGEGSWLTVV.

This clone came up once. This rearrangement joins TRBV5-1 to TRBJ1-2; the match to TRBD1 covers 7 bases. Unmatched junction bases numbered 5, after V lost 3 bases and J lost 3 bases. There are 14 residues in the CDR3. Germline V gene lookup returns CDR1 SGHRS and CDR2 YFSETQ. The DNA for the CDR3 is TGCGCCAGCAGCTCCAGGGGGTTTGACTATGGCTACACCTTC. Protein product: CASSSRGFDYGYTF.

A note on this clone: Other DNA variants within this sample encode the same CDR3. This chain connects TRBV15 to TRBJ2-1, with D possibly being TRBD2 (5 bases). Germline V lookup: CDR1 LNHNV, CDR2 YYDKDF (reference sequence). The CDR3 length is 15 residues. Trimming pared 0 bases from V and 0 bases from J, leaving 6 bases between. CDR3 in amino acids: CATSRDRGSYNEQFF. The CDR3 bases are TGTGCCACCAGCAGAGACCGGGGCTCCTACAATGAGCAGTTCTTC.

The CDR3 DNA reads as TGTGCCAGCAGTTGGGTCAGTAGCTCCGAGCAGTACTTC. Protein product: CASSWVSSSEQYF. The gene calls are TRBV27 and TRBJ2-7, with no clear D. Germline CDR1 reads MNHEY; CDR2 reads SMNVEV (reference sequence). V was clipped by 4 bases and J by 6 bases, with 13 bases between them. The CDR3 is 13 amino acids.